The clone carrying this T cell receptor (beta chain) appeared a single time. This entry is derived from a study of blood T cell repertoires in COVID-19. Looking at the study overall: Acute and convalescent COVID-19 specimens originated in the United States, Italy and Spain. T cells, B-cell-depleted T cells, or PBMCs supplied cDNA or gDNA.

The age range of participants was 18 to 89 years, with residence in some 25 US areas. How the authors handled the data: Estimated nucleated cell counts came from reference gene primer amplification. Clones were read by immunoSEQ multiplex PCR, and TCRdb kept only the in-frame ones, dropping some. V and J calls and clone size are copied from that table; D and trimming were computed from the DNA. The sample contains hundreds of thousands of clones, 75% to 90% of which appear only once. V lost 1 base and J lost 5, with 14 bases in between. The germline CDR1 and CDR2 sequences are MNHEY and SMNVEV (reference sequence). The CDR3 extends over 15 amino acids.

Input material: PBMCs or T cells enriched from blood (not recorded which). This TCR came from a man aged 30 to 45 who had recovered from COVID-19. The chain couples TRBV27 to TRBJ1-1; a possible D gene is TRBD1 (5 bases). The CDR3 DNA is TGTGCCAGCAGTTTATTCGGGGGAGGAGGGACTGAAGCTTTCTTT. Translating it yields CASSLFGGGGTEAFF.